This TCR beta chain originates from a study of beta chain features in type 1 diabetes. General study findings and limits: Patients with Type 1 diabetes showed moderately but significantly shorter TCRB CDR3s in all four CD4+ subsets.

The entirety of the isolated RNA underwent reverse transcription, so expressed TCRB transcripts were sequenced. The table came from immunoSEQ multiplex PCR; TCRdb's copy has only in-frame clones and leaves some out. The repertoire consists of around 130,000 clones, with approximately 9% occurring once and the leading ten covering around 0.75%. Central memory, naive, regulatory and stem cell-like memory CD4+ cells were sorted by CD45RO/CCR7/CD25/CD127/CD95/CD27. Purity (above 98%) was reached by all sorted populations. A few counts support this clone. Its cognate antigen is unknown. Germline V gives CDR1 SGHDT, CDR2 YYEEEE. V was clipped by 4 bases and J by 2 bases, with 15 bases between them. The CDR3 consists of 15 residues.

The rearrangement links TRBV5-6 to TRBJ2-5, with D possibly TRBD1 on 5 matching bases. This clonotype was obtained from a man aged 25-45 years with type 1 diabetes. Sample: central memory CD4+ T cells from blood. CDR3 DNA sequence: TGTGCCAGCAGCCTGAGGCTTTCAGGGCAAGAGACCCAGTACTTC. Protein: CASSLRLSGQETQYF.